One sample yielded the 28 T cell receptor beta chains listed below, sequenced in a study of early T cells in non-severe SARS-CoV-2 infection. TCRdb itself ran the 5' RACE reads through MiXCR, one entry per CDR3 protein. The table has tens of thousands of distinct CDR3 sequences, 12% seen once; the top ten hold less than 8.5%. Sequenced sample: whole blood. These receptors were obtained from an adult who was a healthcare worker with PCR-confirmed SARS-CoV-2 infection or an uninfected control (not recorded which).

The CDR3 DNA reads as TGTGCCAGCAGCCATGGATACAGGGTCGCGCAACACGAGCAGTACTTC. It codes for CASSHGYRVAQHEQYF. The chain has TRBV3-2 and TRBJ2-7; the table names TRBD1, a call not compared with the DNA. TRBV3-2 represents a pseudogene. The CDR3 is made up of 16 amino acids.

In this sample, this clonotype turned up a few times. CDR3 amino acids: CASSPRASGYNEQFF. The CDR3 region has the DNA TGTGCCAGCAGCCCCCGGGCTAGCGGTTACAATGAGCAGTTCTTC. The chain employs TRBV7-3 and TRBJ2-1; 7 bases map to TRBD2. CDR1 and CDR2 (germline): SGHTA, FQGTGA. The CDR3 has 15 amino acids. The ends lost 5 bases at V and 4 bases at J; junction bases unmatched: 8.

In this sample, this clonotype turned up many times. V gene TRBV4-1 combines with J gene TRBJ2-3; 7 bases agree with TRBD2. J gave up 1 base and V 8 bases, and 15 bases lay outside the gene matches. Germline V gene sequence: CDR1 MGHRA, CDR2 YSYEKL. This CDR3 is built from 17 residues. The chain's CDR3 is CASGRGKIGKGTDTQYF. Written as DNA, the CDR3 is TGCGCCAGCGGGCGGGGGAAAATTGGTAAAGGCACAGATACGCAGTATTTT.

This sequence joins TRBV12-3 or TRBV12-4 and TRBJ2-3, with a tentative D call TRBD1 (7 bases). The V end was cut by 1 base, the J end by 4 bases, with 15 bases between. The length of the CDR3 is 16 residues. Here the CDR3 reads CASSLGGDRGSDTQYF. The CDR3 DNA reads TGTGCCAGCAGTTTAGGGGGGGACAGAGGCTCAGATACGCAGTATTTT.

This clonotype was counted many times. This chain uses TRBV29-1 with TRBJ2-1; D remains ambiguous. With 5 bases removed from V and 9 bases from J, the gap between germline ends came to 14 bases. Germline assignment: CDR1 SQVTM and CDR2 ANQGSEA. The CDR3 has 12 residues. The CDR3 DNA reads as TGCAGCGTTTTTTTTTTGAGTCCTGAGCAGTTCTTC. Translated: CSVFFLSPEQFF.

The rearrangement joins TRBV6-2 or TRBV6-3 to TRBJ2-4; the match to TRBD1 covers 7 bases. Germline V CDR1 and CDR2: MNHEY, SVGEGT. There are 18 residues in the CDR3. Trimming cost V 4 bases and J 1 base; bases outside gene matches: 13. The CDR3 region has the DNA TGTGCCAGCAGTTTTCTCCGGGACAGCCCTCTTGCCAAAAACATTCAGTACTTC. Translation: CASSFLRDSPLAKNIQYF.

In its sample, this clonotype was seen many times. V gene TRBV12-3 or TRBV12-4 combines with J gene TRBJ2-7, with a possible D match to TRBD1 (6 bases). The length of the CDR3 is 16 residues. Trimming pared 9 bases from V and 5 bases from J, leaving 26 bases between. The CDR3 DNA reads TGTGCCAGGTCTGGGAACCTTGGATGGACAGTCGACGAGCAGTACTTC. This encodes CARSGNLGWTVDEQYF.

This clonotype occurred many times. J is TRBJ1-1 and V is TRBV12-3 or TRBV12-4; the D gene is possibly TRBD1 (6 bases). Trimming took off 4 bases at V and 4 bases at J, with 13 bases between the two ends. This CDR3 comprises 14 residues. As DNA, the CDR3 is TGTGCCAGCAGTTCCTCCGGGACACTCACTGAAGCTTTCTTT. Protein: CASSSSGTLTEAFF.

With respect to this clonotype: This could be a read error, since a much larger clone is one nucleotide away. The chain recombines TRBV29-1 with TRBJ2-1; D gene ambiguous. TRBJ2-7 matches the DNA end more closely, so the J call is doubtful. The V gene's germline CDR1 is SQVTM and CDR2 ANQGSEA. The CDR3 has 11 residues. The CDR3 reads CSVGMYNEQYF. As DNA, the CDR3 is TGCAGCGTGGGGATGTACAATGAGCAGTACTTC.

This clonotype was picked up many times. The chain has TRBV6-2 or TRBV6-3 and TRBJ2-5; the match to TRBD2 covers 10 bases. Germline CDR1 MNHEY, CDR2 SVGEGT. V shed 9 bases and J 4 bases; nucleotides not matched to a gene: 5. There are 13 residues in the CDR3. The CDR3 DNA reads TGTGCCAGTCGGCTAGCGGGAGTAGAGACCCAGTACTTC. As protein: CASRLAGVETQYF.

The genes are TRBV20-1 and TRBJ1-1; TRBD1 agrees at 9 bases. V lost 5 bases, J lost 5 bases, and 6 bases stayed unmatched. This CDR3 contains 13 residues. Germline loops: CDR1 DFQATT, CDR2 SNEGSKA (reference sequence). For the CDR3, the DNA is TGCAGTGCTGGGGGACAGGGAAGGACTGAAGCTTTCTTT. This codes for CSAGGQGRTEAFF.

The gene calls are TRBV11-2 and TRBJ2-1, with D tentatively TRBD2 (6 bases). V lost 3 bases and J lost 4, with 13 bases in between. Germline CDR1 is SGHAT and CDR2 is FQNNGV. The CDR3 length is 15 residues. DNA of the CDR3: TGTGCCAGCAGCTTCGGGAGCGACACATACAATGAGCAGTTCTTC. Its protein product is CASSFGSDTYNEQFF. The entire variable domain, with the rest obtained from reference TRBV11-2 and TRBJ2-1, is as follows: EAGVAQSPRYKIIEKRQSVAFWCNPISGHATLYWYQQILGQGPKLLIQFQNNGVVDDSQLPKDRFSAERLKGVDSTLKIQPAKLEDSAVYLCASSFGSDTYNEQFFGPGTRLTVL.

This clonotype was seen a handful of times. The chain couples TRBV2 to TRBJ2-1; D gene uncertain. Germline assignment: CDR1 SNHLY and CDR2 FYNNEI. This CDR3 is built from 15 residues. Trimming took off 1 base at V and 3 bases at J, with 10 bases between the two ends. In nucleotides, the CDR3 is TGTGCCAGCAGTGAAGAAAGGAGATTCTACAATGAGCAGTTCTTC. It yields the protein CASSEERRFYNEQFF.

The chain employs TRBV27 and TRBJ2-1; D is ambiguous. Per germline, CDR1 MNHEY and CDR2 SMNVEV (reference sequence). This CDR3 contains 12 residues. V was clipped by 5 bases and J by 7 bases, with 9 bases between them. CDR3: CASSRPPNEQFF. The DNA of the CDR3 is TGTGCCAGCAGTCGTCCTCCAAATGAGCAGTTCTTC.

This clonotype was detected a few times. This chain uses TRBV6-2 or TRBV6-3 with TRBJ2-1, with 8 bases aligning to TRBD1. Germline trimming cut 6 bases from V and 8 bases from J; bases unmatched to any gene: 12. CDR1 and CDR2 from the germline V gene are MNHEY and SVGEGT. This CDR3 comprises 15 residues. CDR3 in DNA: TGTGCCAGCAGACCCCTCGGACAGGGAGGCTATGAGCAGTTCTTC. It encodes CASRPLGQGGYEQFF.

The DNA of the CDR3 is TGCAGCGTCGAGCGGGTGCACACCGGGGAGCTGTTTTTT. Translating it yields CSVERVHTGELFF. The chain has TRBV29-1 and TRBJ2-2, with D maybe TRBD2 (6 bases). This CDR3 contains 13 residues. Germline CDR1 reads SQVTM; CDR2 reads ANQGSEA. Trimming took off 6 bases at V and 3 bases at J, with 11 bases between the two ends.

This clonotype was counted only a few times. This sequence joins TRBV19 and TRBJ2-6; D unresolved. Germline CDR1 LNHDA, CDR2 SQIVND (reference sequence). This CDR3 spans 15 amino acids. V lost 4 bases and J lost 1, with 8 bases in between. The DNA of the CDR3 is TGTGCCAGTAGTAACCTTCAGTCTGGGGCCAACGTCCTGACTTTC. Translation gives CASSNLQSGANVLTF.

In its sample, this clonotype was seen many times. The V gene is TRBV24-1, the J gene TRBJ2-2, with 8 bases matching TRBD1. Trimming cost V 1 base and J 3 bases; bases outside gene matches: 3. Germline V gives CDR1 KGHDR, CDR2 SFDVKD. This CDR3 comprises 16 residues. The CDR3 DNA reads as TGTGCCACCAGTGATTTAAGGGACAGGTACACCGGGGAGCTGTTTTTT. Encoded protein: CATSDLRDRYTGELFF.

The chain is built from TRBV29-1 and TRBJ2-7; 10 bases line up with TRBD1. The CDR3 is 14 residues long. V lost 7 bases, J lost 2 bases, and 8 bases stayed unmatched. Per the germline V gene, CDR1 is SQVTM and CDR2 is ANQGSEA. CDR3 protein: CSAGGTGAPYEQYF. The CDR3 DNA reads TGCAGCGCGGGGGGGACAGGGGCTCCCTACGAGCAGTACTTC.

This clonotype was detected many times. The chain is built from TRBV6-5 and TRBJ2-7; D remains ambiguous. V was trimmed by 7 bases and J by 4 bases, leaving 8 bases between them. From germline, CDR1 is MNHEY and CDR2 SVGAGI. CDR3 length: 11 amino acids. CDR3 in DNA: TGTGCCAGCACCGACACTTACGAGCAGTACTTC. This gives the protein CASTDTYEQYF.

This clonotype has a handful of counts. The chain employs TRBV13 and TRBJ1-1, with a possible D match to TRBD1 (6 bases). V lost 4 bases to trimming and J lost 4 bases, with 31 bases between them. The CDR3 has 20 amino acids. Germline CDR1 reads PRHDT; CDR2 reads FYEKMQ (reference sequence). CDR3 residues: CASSSFILGQSETGGTEAFF. As DNA, the CDR3 is TGTGCCAGCAGCTCATTCATCTTAGGACAGTCTGAAACTGGAGGCACTGAAGCTTTCTTT. Filled out from reference TRBV13 and TRBJ1-1, the complete variable domain reads AAGVIQSPRHLIKEKRETATLKCYPIPRHDTVYWYQQGPGQDPQFLISFYEKMQSDKGSIPDRFSAQQFSDYHSELNMSSLELGDSALYFCASSSFILGQSETGGTEAFFGQGTRLTVV.

The genes are TRBV7-2 and TRBJ2-7, with TRBD1 identical over 9 bases. The germline gives CDR1 SGHTA, CDR2 FQGNSA. The CDR3 loop spans 16 amino acids. J gave up 2 bases and V 5 bases, and 10 bases lay outside the gene matches. CDR3 in amino acids: CASSLNLGQGAYEQYF. In DNA, the CDR3 is TGTGCCAGCAGCCTAAATTTGGGACAGGGTGCCTACGAGCAGTACTTC.

The chain links TRBV7-9 to TRBJ2-1; D gene ambiguous. The CDR3 extends over 15 amino acids. The germline gives CDR1 SEHNR, CDR2 FQNEAQ (reference sequence). Trimming took 0 bases from V and 5 from J, leaving 11 bases between them. The CDR3 spells CASSLAMGFHNEQFF. Here the CDR3 DNA reads TGTGCCAGCAGCTTAGCGATGGGATTCCACAATGAGCAGTTCTTC.

This clonotype has a count of ten or more. The rearrangement links TRBV6-1 to TRBJ2-4; D not resolved. The V end was cut by 10 bases, the J end by 0 bases, with 10 bases between. CDR3 length equals 13 residues. The V gene's germline CDR1 is MNHNS and CDR2 SASEGT. CDR3 in DNA: TGTGCCACCTTGGACCTAGCCAAAAACATTCAGTACTTC. Translated, it gives CATLDLAKNIQYF.

This clonotype has a handful of counts. V is TRBV11-2 and J is TRBJ2-7; 7 bases line up with TRBD2. Germline-derived CDR1 and CDR2 are SGHAT and FQNNGV. The CDR3 loop spans 15 amino acids. Losses at the gene ends were 5 bases for V and 1 base for J; bases not matched to a gene: 8. The CDR3 DNA reads as TGTGCCAGCAGCCCCCTCGGGGGGAATTCCTACGAGCAGTACTTC. Translating gives CASSPLGGNSYEQYF.

This clonotype has a handful of counts. The chain uses TRBV14 and TRBJ2-1; 7 positions agree with TRBD2. Per the germline V gene, CDR1 is SGHDN and CDR2 is FVKESK. Trimming at V came to 4 bases and at J to 2 bases, leaving 8 bases not matched to a gene. The CDR3 loop spans 16 amino acids. The CDR3 here is CASSRASGLTYNEQFF. CDR3 sequence (DNA): TGTGCCAGCAGCCGAGCTAGCGGCCTTACCTACAATGAGCAGTTCTTC.

This clonotype was detected many times. The rearrangement uses TRBV5-1 and TRBJ1-6, with 8 positions matching TRBD1. The V gene end was trimmed by 3 bases and the J gene end by 8 bases; junction bases not matched to a gene: 7. The V gene's germline CDR1 is SGHRS and CDR2 YFSETQ. This CDR3 comprises 15 residues. The CDR3 region has the DNA TGCGCCAGCAGCTCCGACGGACAGGGAGATTCACCCCTCCACTTT. This codes for CASSSDGQGDSPLHF.

This chain connects TRBV19 to TRBJ2-5, with D uncertain. The CDR3 is 15 amino acids. Per the germline V gene, CDR1 is LNHDA and CDR2 is SQIVND (reference sequence). V was shortened by 1 base and J by 4 bases, with 13 bases between the two germline ends. The CDR3 nucleotides read TGTGCCAGTAGTATAGCGCACCGATGGACAGAGACCCAGTACTTC. It codes for CASSIAHRWTETQYF. Using reference TRBV19 and TRBJ2-5 for the parts outside the CDR3, the full variable domain is DGGITQSPKYLFRKEGQNVTLSCEQNLNHDAMYWYRQDPGQGLRLIYYSQIVNDFQKGDIAEGYSVSREKKESFPLTVTSAQKNPTAFYLCASSIAHRWTETQYFGPGTRLLVL.